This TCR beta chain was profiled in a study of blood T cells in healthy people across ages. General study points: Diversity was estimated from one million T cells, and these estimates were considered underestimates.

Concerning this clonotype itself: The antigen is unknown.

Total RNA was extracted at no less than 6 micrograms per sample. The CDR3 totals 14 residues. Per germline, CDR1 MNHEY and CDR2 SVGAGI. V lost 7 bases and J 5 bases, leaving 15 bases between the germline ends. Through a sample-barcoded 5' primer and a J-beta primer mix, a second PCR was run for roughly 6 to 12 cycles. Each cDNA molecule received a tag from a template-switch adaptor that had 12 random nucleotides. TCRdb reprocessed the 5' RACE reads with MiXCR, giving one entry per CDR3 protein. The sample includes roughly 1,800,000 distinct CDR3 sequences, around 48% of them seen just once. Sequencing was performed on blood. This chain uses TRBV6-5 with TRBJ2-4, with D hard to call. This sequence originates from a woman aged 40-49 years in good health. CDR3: CASKPWTEENIQYF. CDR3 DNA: TGTGCCAGCAAGCCGTGGACGGAAGAAAACATTCAGTACTTC.